The clone carrying this TCR beta chain was recorded once. The germline gives CDR1 MGHDK, CDR2 SYGVNS. The CDR3 is 18 residues long. V shed 4 bases, J shed 0 bases, and the junction held 10 bases outside the gene matches. Data came from immunoSEQ multiplex PCR; TCRdb stores just in-frame clones and leaves some out. There are 100,000 to 150,000 clones in the sample; roughly 90% occur only once, and approximately 2% lies in the top ten. This specimen comes from a study of control samples from healthy donors and cancer patients. This sequence joins TRBV25-1 and TRBJ1-2; 11 bases agree with TRBD1. The source is a woman between 45 and 60 years old in good health. Sequencing was carried out using blood. The CDR3 DNA is TGTGCCAGCAGTGCCTCTTTAGGACAGGGGGCCTCTAACTATGGCTACACCTTC. This codes for CASSASLGQGASNYGYTF.